Following are 24 T cell receptor beta chains from one sample sequenced in a study of patients and donors after allogeneic stem cell transplantation. Using its own MiXCR run on the RT-PCR reads, TCRdb lists one record per CDR3 protein. The sample has 800,000 to 1,000,000 distinct CDR3 sequences; more than 15% are singletons. Sequenced: blood, either unsorted or a sorted T cell fraction (not recorded which). Every receptor here comes from a human donor who was either an allogeneic HSCT recipient or a stem cell or donor lymphocyte infusion donor (not recorded which). It is not recorded whose cells these are; they may come from a transplant donor.

The chain uses TRBV7-8 and TRBJ1-4, with 9 nucleotides matching TRBD1. The germline gives CDR1 SGHVS, CDR2 FQNEAQ. V was clipped by 6 bases and J by 7 bases; unmatched bases: 9. The CDR3 is made up of 15 amino acids. The CDR3 DNA sequence: TGTGCCAGCAGATCAGGGACAGGGAGTGGTGAAAAACTGTTTTTT. Protein sequence: CASRSGTGSGEKLFF.

The J gene is TRBJ2-7, the V gene TRBV20-1; 8 nucleotides align to TRBD2. Germline trimming cut 1 base from V and 0 bases from J; bases unmatched to any gene: 5. Germline-derived CDR1 and CDR2 are DFQATT and SNEGSKA (reference sequence). There are 15 residues in the CDR3. In nucleotides, the CDR3 is TGCAGTGCTAGAGGCGGCAGCGGGAGCTCCTACGAGCAGTACTTC. Translating it yields CSARGGSGSSYEQYF.

This chain's CDR3 is CASSQGNYPEQYF. The CDR3 DNA sequence: TGTGCCAGCAGCCAAGGCAACTATCCAGAGCAGTACTTC. This rearrangement joins TRBV3-1 to TRBJ2-7; unclear D gene. V lost 1 base, J lost 7 bases, and 11 bases lay in between. There are 13 residues in the CDR3. CDR1 and CDR2 (germline): LGHDT, YNNKEL (reference sequence).

The DNA for the CDR3 is TGTGCCAGCAGCCCCCGGACTAGCGCTTCCTACGAGCAGTACTTC. Encoded protein: CASSPRTSASYEQYF. This sequence joins TRBV7-9 and TRBJ2-7, with 9 bases identical to TRBD2. The CDR3 totals 15 residues. The ends lost 5 bases at V and 1 base at J; junction bases unmatched: 6. Germline CDR1 is SEHNR and CDR2 is FQNEAQ (reference sequence).

This clonotype was seen more than once but under ten times. This chain joins TRBV2 and TRBJ2-6, with 12 bases identical to TRBD1. In germline, CDR1 is SNHLY, CDR2 FYNNEI. The CDR3 has 19 residues. V was clipped by 7 bases and J by 4 bases; unmatched bases: 14. The CDR3 region is CASKVPGTGGRSGANVLTF. CDR3 in DNA: TGTGCCAGCAAAGTCCCTGGGACAGGGGGCCGATCCGGGGCCAACGTCCTGACTTTC. Together with reference TRBV2 and TRBJ2-6, the CDR3 gives the full variable domain: EPEVTQTPSHQVTQMGQEVILRCVPISNHLYFYWYRQILGQKVEFLVSFYNNEISEKSEIFDDQFSVERPDGSNFTLKIRSTKLEDSAMYFCASKVPGTGGRSGANVLTFGAGSRLTVL.

The sample holds a few counts of this clonotype. V and J are TRBV5-1 and TRBJ2-7, with unresolved D. The CDR3 consists of 16 residues. The germline V and J ends were trimmed by 4 bases and 2 bases, with 19 bases remaining between them. Germline V lookup: CDR1 SGHRS, CDR2 YFSETQ. The CDR3 sequence is CASSPRRAVNTYEQYF. CDR3 nucleotides: TGCGCCAGCAGCCCCCGCCGGGCAGTAAACACCTACGAGCAGTACTTC.

This clonotype was observed a handful of times. This chain links TRBV29-1 with TRBJ1-3; TRBD1 matches at 7 bases. This CDR3 has 16 residues. Germline-derived CDR1 and CDR2 are SQVTM and ANQGSEA. J gave up 2 bases and V 0 bases, and 7 bases lay outside the gene matches. In DNA form, the CDR3 reads TGCAGCGTTGAAGATCTGCACAGGGGTACTGGAAACACCATATATTTT. This codes for CSVEDLHRGTGNTIYF.

The rearrangement joins TRBV5-1 to TRBJ2-7, with 11 bases identical to TRBD1. The ends lost 10 bases at V and 1 base at J; junction bases unmatched: 7. CDR1 and CDR2 from the germline V gene are SGHRS and YFSETQ. There are 14 residues in the CDR3. The CDR3 sequence is CAGPGTGGSYEQYF. CDR3 coding DNA: TGCGCCGGACCAGGGACAGGGGGGTCCTACGAGCAGTACTTC.

The table lists this clonotype with many counts. The genes are TRBV12-3 or TRBV12-4 and TRBJ1-1; perhaps TRBD1 as D (5 bases). Between the trimmed V and J ends, which lost 4 bases and 1 base, there was a span of 7 bases. The CDR3 spans 13 residues. Here the CDR3 reads CASSWGGNTEAFF. For the CDR3, the DNA is TGTGCCAGCAGTTGGGGCGGGAACACTGAAGCTTTCTTT.

This clonotype was recorded a few times. The genes are TRBV20-1 and TRBJ2-3; 7 bases align to TRBD1. The V segment lost 5 bases and the J segment 4 bases; nucleotides outside the gene matches: 12. Germline CDR1 reads DFQATT; CDR2 reads SNEGSKA (reference sequence). The CDR3 is 15 amino acids. The CDR3 DNA reads TGCAGTGCTCCCGAAAGACAGGGTTGGGCAGATACGCAGTATTTT. Translating it yields CSAPERQGWADTQYF.

This clonotype was seen repeatedly, ten times or more. This chain links TRBV4-1 with TRBJ1-2, with D unclear. V lost 3 bases, J lost 0 bases, and 11 bases lay in between. This CDR3 spans 15 amino acids. The germline CDR1 and CDR2 sequences are MGHRA and YSYEKL. This CDR3 reads CASSQPSGPNYGYTF. The CDR3 DNA follows: TGCGCCAGCAGCCAGCCGTCAGGACCTAACTATGGCTACACCTTC.

This clonotype was picked up a small number of times. The chain couples TRBV10-3 to TRBJ1-1, with 7 bases aligning to TRBD1. V trimming: 8 bases; J trimming: 1 base; junction bases outside the gene matches: 13. The length of the CDR3 is 16 residues. Per the germline V gene, CDR1 is ENHRY and CDR2 is SYGVKD. The CDR3 reads CAIGGSTGAPNTEAFF. CDR3 DNA: TGTGCCATCGGGGGAAGCACAGGGGCTCCGAACACTGAAGCTTTCTTT.

This rearrangement joins TRBV5-5 to TRBJ2-7, with no clear D. Germline V gene data show CDR1 as SGHKS and CDR2 as YYEKEE (reference sequence). The CDR3 extends over 12 amino acids. V gave up 2 bases and J gave up 6 bases, with 9 bases separating them. The CDR3 reads CASSFPGVEQYF. DNA for the CDR3: TGTGCCAGCAGCTTCCCTGGGGTCGAGCAGTACTTC.

This clonotype was found a few times. The chain joins TRBV11-1 to TRBJ2-7; maybe TRBD1 (7 bases). CDR1 is SGHAT and CDR2 is FQDESV in the germline V gene (reference sequence). Trimming stripped 6 bases from V and 1 base from J, with 13 bases between. CDR3 length: 14 residues. CDR3 region: CASSSQGGSYEQYF. The CDR3 region has the DNA TGTGCCAGCAGTTCCCAGGGGGGATCCTACGAGCAGTACTTC.

The chain combines TRBV7-9 with TRBJ1-1; D uncertain. CDR1 and CDR2 from the germline V gene are SEHNR and FQNEAQ (reference sequence). Trimming took off 7 bases at V and 5 bases at J, with 20 bases between the two ends. This CDR3 region has 15 residues. CDR3 DNA: TGTGCCAGCATCCAAAGGGCGGACGTTAGGACTGAAGCTTTCTTT. Residues: CASIQRADVRTEAFF.

The V gene is TRBV5-6, the J gene TRBJ2-5, with 8 bases aligning to TRBD2. Trimming removed 1 base from V and 4 bases from J; junction bases left unmatched: 9. CDR3 size: 16 residues. Germline loops: CDR1 SGHDT, CDR2 YYEEEE. The CDR3 here is CASSLTSGGPGETQYF. CDR3 bases: TGTGCCAGCAGCTTGACGAGCGGGGGACCCGGAGAGACCCAGTACTTC.

This clonotype was detected only a few times. The V call is TRBV2, the J call TRBJ1-5; D remains ambiguous. CDR3 length: 14 residues. Germline CDR1 is SNHLY and CDR2 is FYNNEI. The V end lost 4 bases, the J end lost 2 bases, and 9 bases lay between the germline ends. The chain's CDR3 is CASSGGNGNQPQHF. The CDR3 DNA reads TGTGCCAGCAGTGGAGGGAACGGCAATCAGCCCCAGCATTTT. Supplemented by reference TRBV2 and TRBJ1-5, the full variable domain reads EPEVTQTPSHQVTQMGQEVILRCVPISNHLYFYWYRQILGQKVEFLVSFYNNEISEKSEIFDDQFSVERPDGSNFTLKIRSTKLEDSAMYFCASSGGNGNQPQHFGDGTRLSIL.

There are a few counts of this clonotype. The chain couples TRBV7-9 to TRBJ1-5; 8 bases are shared with TRBD1. This CDR3 comprises 15 residues. Unmatched junction bases numbered 8, after V lost 5 bases and J lost 5 bases. The V gene's germline CDR1 is SEHNR and CDR2 FQNEAQ (reference sequence). CDR3 amino acids: CASSGKQGDDQPQHF. The CDR3 nucleotides are TGTGCCAGCAGCGGGAAACAGGGGGACGATCAGCCCCAGCATTTT. The whole variable domain, filled in from reference TRBV7-9 and TRBJ1-5, reads DTGVSQNPRHKITKRGQNVTFRCDPISEHNRLYWYRQTLGQGPEFLTYFQNEAQLEKSRLLSDRFSAERPKGSFSTLEIQRTEQGDSAMYLCASSGKQGDDQPQHFGDGTRLSIL.

This clonotype has just a few counts. The J gene is TRBJ2-1, the V gene TRBV6-2 or TRBV6-3, with 11 bases identical to TRBD2. Germline CDR1 MNHEY, CDR2 SVGEGT. The CDR3 is 14 residues long. With 6 bases clipped from V and 7 bases from J, the junction kept 5 bases outside the gene matches. The DNA of the CDR3 is TGTGCCAGCAGCCGTAGCGGGAGGGGTAATGAGCAGTTCTTC. It yields the protein CASSRSGRGNEQFF.

The genes are TRBV11-1 and TRBJ2-3, with 13 bases identical to TRBD2. This CDR3 has 18 amino acids. Per germline, CDR1 SGHAT and CDR2 FQDESV (reference sequence). Trimming at V came to 0 bases and at J to 2 bases, leaving 5 bases not matched to a gene. CDR3: CASSLATGLAGATDTQYF. CDR3 bases: TGTGCCAGCAGCTTAGCTACCGGACTAGCGGGAGCCACAGATACGCAGTATTTT.

This rearrangement joins TRBV29-1 to TRBJ2-1; perhaps D is TRBD1 or TRBD2 (5 bases each). CDR3 length: 12 residues. Trimming removed 4 bases from V and 6 bases from J, with 10 bases in between. CDR1 SQVTM and CDR2 ANQGSEA come from the germline V gene. The CDR3 nucleotides are TGCAGCGTTGCTAGGGACGGCAATGAGCAGTTCTTC. It translates to CSVARDGNEQFF.

This clonotype was found many times. The chain combines TRBV25-1 with TRBJ2-3, with a tentative D call TRBD1 (6 bases). The CDR3 spans 13 residues. V lost 10 bases and J lost 2, with 13 bases in between. The V gene's germline CDR1 is MGHDK and CDR2 SYGVNS. The CDR3 here is CATRGQFTDTQYF. The CDR3 coding sequence is TGTGCCACCCGTGGACAGTTCACAGATACGCAGTATTTT.

The rearrangement links TRBV27 to TRBJ2-7; 7 bases fit TRBD2. Per germline, CDR1 MNHEY and CDR2 SMNVEV (reference sequence). With 2 bases clipped from V and 1 base from J, the junction kept 8 bases outside the gene matches. The CDR3 totals 16 residues. DNA for the CDR3: TGTGCCAGCAGTTTAAGTTGGGACTACCTTTCCTACGAGCAGTACTTC. Translated, it gives CASSLSWDYLSYEQYF.

This clonotype was seen once. The V call is TRBV6-1, the J call TRBJ2-2, with D perhaps TRBD1 or TRBD2 (6 bases each). Germline CDR1 is MNHNS and CDR2 is SASEGT. The length of the CDR3 is 15 residues. With 7 bases removed from V and 6 bases from J, the gap between germline ends came to 18 bases. Here the CDR3 reads CASTKVGGGPGELFF. CDR3 DNA sequence: TGTGCCAGCACGAAAGTAGGAGGGGGTCCCGGGGAGCTGTTTTTT.